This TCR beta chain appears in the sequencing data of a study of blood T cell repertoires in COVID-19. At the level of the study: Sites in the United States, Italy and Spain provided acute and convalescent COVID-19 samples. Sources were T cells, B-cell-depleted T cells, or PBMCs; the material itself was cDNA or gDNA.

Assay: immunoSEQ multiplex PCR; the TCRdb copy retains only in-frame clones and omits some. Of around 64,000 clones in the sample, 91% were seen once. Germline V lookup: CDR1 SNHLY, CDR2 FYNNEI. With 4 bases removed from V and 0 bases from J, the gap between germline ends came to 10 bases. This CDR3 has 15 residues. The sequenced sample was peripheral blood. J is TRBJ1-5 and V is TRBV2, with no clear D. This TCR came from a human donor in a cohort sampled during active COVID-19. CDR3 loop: CASSGSTYSNQPQHF. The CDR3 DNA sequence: TGTGCCAGCAGTGGTTCCACTTATAGCAATCAGCCCCAGCATTTT.